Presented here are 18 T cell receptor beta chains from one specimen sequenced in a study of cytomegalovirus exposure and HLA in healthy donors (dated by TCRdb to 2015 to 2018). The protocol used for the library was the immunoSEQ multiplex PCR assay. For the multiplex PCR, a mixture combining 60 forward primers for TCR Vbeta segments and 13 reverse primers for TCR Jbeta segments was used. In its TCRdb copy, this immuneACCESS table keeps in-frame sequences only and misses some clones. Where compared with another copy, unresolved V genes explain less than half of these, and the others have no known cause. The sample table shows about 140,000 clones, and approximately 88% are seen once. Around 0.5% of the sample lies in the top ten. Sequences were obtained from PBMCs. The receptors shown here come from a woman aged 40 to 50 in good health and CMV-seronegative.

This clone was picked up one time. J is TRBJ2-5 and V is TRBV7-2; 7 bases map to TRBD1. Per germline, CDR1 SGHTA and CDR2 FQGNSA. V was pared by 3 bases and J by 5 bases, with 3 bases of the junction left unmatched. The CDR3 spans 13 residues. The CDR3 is CASSLGQWETQYF. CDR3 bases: TGTGCCAGCAGCTTGGGACAGTGGGAGACCCAGTACTTC.

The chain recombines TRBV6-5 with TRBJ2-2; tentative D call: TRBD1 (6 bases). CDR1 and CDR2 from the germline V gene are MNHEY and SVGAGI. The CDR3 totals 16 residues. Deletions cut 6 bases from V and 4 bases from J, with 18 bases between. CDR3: CASRYDRLGGTGELFF. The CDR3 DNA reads TGTGCCAGCAGATACGACAGGCTAGGAGGCACCGGGGAGCTGTTTTTT.

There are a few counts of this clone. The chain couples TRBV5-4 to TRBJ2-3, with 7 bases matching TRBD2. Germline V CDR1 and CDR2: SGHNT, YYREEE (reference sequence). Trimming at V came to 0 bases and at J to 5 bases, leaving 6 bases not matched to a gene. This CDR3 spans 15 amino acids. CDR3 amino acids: CASSLGAGDRDTQYF. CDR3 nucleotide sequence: TGTGCCAGCAGCTTGGGGGCGGGAGATCGAGATACGCAGTATTTT.

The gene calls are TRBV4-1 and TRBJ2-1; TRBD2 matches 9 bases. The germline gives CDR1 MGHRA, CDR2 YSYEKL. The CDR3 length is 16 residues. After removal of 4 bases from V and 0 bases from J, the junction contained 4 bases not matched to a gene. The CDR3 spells CASSLGAGGSYNEQFF. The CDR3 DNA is TGCGCCAGCAGCCTTGGAGCGGGAGGCTCCTACAATGAGCAGTTCTTC.

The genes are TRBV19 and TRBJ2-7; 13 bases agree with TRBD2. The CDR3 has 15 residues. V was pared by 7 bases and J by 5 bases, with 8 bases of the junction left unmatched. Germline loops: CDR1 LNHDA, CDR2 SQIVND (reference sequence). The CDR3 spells CASTPGTSGIHEQYF. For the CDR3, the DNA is TGTGCCAGTACCCCCGGGACTAGCGGGATCCACGAGCAGTACTTC.

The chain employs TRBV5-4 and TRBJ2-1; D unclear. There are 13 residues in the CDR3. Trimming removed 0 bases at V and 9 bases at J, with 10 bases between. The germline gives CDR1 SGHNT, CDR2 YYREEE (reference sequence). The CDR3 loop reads CASSLDGTGEQFF. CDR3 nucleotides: TGTGCCAGCAGCTTGGACGGCACGGGTGAGCAGTTCTTC.

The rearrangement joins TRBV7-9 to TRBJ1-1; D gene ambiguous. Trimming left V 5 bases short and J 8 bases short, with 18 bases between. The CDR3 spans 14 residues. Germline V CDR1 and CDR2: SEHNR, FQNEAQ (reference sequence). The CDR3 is CASSVLGRLDEAFF. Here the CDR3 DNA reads TGTGCCAGCAGCGTACTAGGGCGCCTCGACGAAGCTTTCTTT.

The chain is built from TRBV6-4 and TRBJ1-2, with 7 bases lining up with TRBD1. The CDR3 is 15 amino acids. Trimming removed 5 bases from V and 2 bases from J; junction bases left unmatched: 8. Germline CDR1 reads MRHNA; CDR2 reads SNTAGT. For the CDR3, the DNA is TGTGCCAGCAGTAAAGCCTCAGGGGGGAACTATGGCTACACCTTC. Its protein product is CASSKASGGNYGYTF.

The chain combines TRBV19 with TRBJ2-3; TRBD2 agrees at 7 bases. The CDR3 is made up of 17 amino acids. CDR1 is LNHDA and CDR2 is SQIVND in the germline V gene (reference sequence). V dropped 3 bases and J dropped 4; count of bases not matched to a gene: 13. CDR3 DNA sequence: TGTGCCAGTAGTATCTGGTGGGAGGGTGGGACCTCAGATACGCAGTATTTT. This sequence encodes CASSIWWEGGTSDTQYF.

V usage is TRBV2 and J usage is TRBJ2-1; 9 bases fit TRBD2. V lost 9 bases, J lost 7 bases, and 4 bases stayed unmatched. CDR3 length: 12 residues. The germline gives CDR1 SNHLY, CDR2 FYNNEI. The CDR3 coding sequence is TGTGCCAGTGGGACTAGCAGGAATGAGCAGTTCTTC. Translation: CASGTSRNEQFF. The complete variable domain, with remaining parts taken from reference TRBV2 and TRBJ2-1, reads EPEVTQTPSHQVTQMGQEVILRCVPISNHLYFYWYRQILGQKVEFLVSFYNNEISEKSEIFDDQFSVERPDGSNFTLKIRSTKLEDSAMYFCASGTSRNEQFFGPGTRLTVL.

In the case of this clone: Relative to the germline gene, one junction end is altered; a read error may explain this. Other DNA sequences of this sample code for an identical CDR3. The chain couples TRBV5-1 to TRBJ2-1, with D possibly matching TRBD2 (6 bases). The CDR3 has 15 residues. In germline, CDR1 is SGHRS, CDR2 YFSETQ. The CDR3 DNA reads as TGCGCCAGTAGCTTGGCCGGGAGTCACTACAATGAGCAGTTCTTC. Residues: CASSLAGSHYNEQFF.

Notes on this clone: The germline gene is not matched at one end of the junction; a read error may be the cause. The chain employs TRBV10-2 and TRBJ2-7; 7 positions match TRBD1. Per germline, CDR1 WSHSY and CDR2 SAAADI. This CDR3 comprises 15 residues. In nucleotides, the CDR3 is TGCGCCAGCAGTGCGGAAAGGGGGCAGGTGGGTAAGGTCAACTTC. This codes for CASSAERGQVGKVNF.

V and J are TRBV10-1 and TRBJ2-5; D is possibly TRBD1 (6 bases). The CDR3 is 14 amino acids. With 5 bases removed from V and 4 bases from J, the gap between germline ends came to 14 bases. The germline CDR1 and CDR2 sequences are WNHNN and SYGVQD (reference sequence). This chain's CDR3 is CASSRGRGVETQYF. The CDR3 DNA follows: TGCGCCAGCAGTCGCGGCAGGGGAGTAGAGACCCAGTACTTC.

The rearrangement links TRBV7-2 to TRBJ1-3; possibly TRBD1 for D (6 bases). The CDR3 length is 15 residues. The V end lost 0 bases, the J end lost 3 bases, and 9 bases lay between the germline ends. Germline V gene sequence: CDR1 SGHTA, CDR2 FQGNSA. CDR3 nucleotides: TGTGCCAGCAGCTTAGCGGGGGCGCGTGGAAACACCATATATTTT. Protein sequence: CASSLAGARGNTIYF.

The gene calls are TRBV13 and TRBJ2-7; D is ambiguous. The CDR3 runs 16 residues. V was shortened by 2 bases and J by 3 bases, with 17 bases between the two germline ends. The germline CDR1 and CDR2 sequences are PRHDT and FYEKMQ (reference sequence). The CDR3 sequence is CASSLFLGDSVYEQYF. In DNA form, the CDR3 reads TGTGCCAGCAGCTTATTTTTAGGCGACTCGGTCTACGAGCAGTACTTC.

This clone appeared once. CDR3 coding DNA: TGTGCCAGCAGCACGCACAGGGGCGCTCGCACAGATACGCAGTATTTT. As protein: CASSTHRGARTDTQYF. This rearrangement joins TRBV11-3 to TRBJ2-3; 7 bases agree with TRBD1. Germline-derived CDR1 and CDR2 are SGHNT and YENEEA. The CDR3 spans 16 residues. The ends lost 5 bases at V and 1 base at J; junction bases unmatched: 9.

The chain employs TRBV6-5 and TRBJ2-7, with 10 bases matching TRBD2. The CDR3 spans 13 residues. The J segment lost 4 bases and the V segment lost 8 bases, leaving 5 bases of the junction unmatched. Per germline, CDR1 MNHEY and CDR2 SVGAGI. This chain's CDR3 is CASWTAGGYEQYF. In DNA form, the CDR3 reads TGTGCCAGCTGGACAGCGGGAGGGTACGAGCAGTACTTC.

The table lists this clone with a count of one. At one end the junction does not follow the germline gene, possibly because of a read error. CDR3 DNA: TGTGCCAGCAGGGGGACAGGGACCTTTTTT. Its protein product is CASRGTGTFF. The chain uses TRBV11-2 and TRBJ2-3; 9 nucleotides align to TRBD1. The germline V gene has CDR1 SGHAT and CDR2 FQNNGV. The CDR3 sequence is 10 residues long.